This TCR beta chain was sequenced in a study of cytotoxic CD8 clonotypes in ibrutinib-treated CLL. For the study at large: IGHV unmutated roughly 18; relapsed/refractory fewer than 13; treatment-naive about 15.

TCRdb's copy holds only in-frame clones and misses some; the assay was immunoSEQ multiplex PCR. The data hold 250,000 or so clones, with about three quarters observed a single time. Details on this clone: Its matching antigen is unknown.

V was clipped by 3 bases and J by 0 bases, with 4 bases between them. This CDR3 is 13 amino acids long. The germline gives CDR1 MDHEN, CDR2 SYDVKM. The study, taken as a whole, reports: Patients had baseline clonality above age-matched healthy donors, and this clonality moved with circulating CD8+ T-cell counts.

The receptor's source is a human donor with chronic lymphocytic leukemia. The sample consisted of PBMCs, taken after 24 months of ibrutinib treatment. This rearrangement joins TRBV28 to TRBJ2-3, with D uncertain. The CDR3 DNA follows: TGTGCCAGCAGTTTCGTGAGCACAGATACGCAGTATTTT. Amino acid sequence: CASSFVSTDTQYF.